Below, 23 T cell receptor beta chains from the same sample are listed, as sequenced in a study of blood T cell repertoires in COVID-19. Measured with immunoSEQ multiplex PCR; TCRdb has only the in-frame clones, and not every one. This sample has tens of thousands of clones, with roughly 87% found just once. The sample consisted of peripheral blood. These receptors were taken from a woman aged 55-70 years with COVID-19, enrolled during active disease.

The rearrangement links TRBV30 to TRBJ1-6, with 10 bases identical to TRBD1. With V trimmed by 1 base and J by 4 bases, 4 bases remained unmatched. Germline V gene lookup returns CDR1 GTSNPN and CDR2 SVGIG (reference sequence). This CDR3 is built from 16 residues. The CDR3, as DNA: TGTGCCTGGAGTGAGGGACAGGGGTTTTATAATTCACCCCTCCACTTT. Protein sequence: CAWSEGQGFYNSPLHF.

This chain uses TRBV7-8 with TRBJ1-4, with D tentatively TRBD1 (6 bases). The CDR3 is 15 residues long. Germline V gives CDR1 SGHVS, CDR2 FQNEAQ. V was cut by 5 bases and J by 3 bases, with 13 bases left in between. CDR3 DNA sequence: TGTGCCAGCAGCCTCAGGACAGTCCCTAATGAAAAACTGTTTTTT. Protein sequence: CASSLRTVPNEKLFF.

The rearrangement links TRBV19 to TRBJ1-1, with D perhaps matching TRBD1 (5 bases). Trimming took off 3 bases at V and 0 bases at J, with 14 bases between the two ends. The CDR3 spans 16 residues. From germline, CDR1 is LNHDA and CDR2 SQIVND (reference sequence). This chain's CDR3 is CASSMGGGGMNTEAFF. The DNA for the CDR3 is TGTGCCAGTAGTATGGGGGGGGGAGGAATGAACACTGAAGCTTTCTTT.

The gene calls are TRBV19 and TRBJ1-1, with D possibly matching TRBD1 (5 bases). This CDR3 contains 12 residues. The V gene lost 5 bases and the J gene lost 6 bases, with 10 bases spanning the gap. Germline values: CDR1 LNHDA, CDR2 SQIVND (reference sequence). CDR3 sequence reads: CASSRQRAEAFF. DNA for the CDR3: TGTGCCAGTAGTCGACAGCGCGCTGAAGCTTTCTTT.

CDR3 sequence (DNA): TGTGCCAGCAAACAAGCGCTGGACAGGGGCTATGGCTACACCTTC. As protein: CASKQALDRGYGYTF. This chain connects TRBV6-6 to TRBJ1-2; 9 positions agree with TRBD1. Unmatched junction bases numbered 10, after V lost 7 bases and J lost 4 bases. CDR1 is MNHNY and CDR2 is SVGAGI in the germline V gene (reference sequence). CDR3 size: 15 residues.

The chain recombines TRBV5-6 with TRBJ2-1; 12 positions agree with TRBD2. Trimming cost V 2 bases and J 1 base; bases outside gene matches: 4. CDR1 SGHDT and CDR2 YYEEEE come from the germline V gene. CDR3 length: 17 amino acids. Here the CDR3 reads CASSLGLAGWSYNEQFF. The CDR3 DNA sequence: TGTGCCAGCAGCTTAGGACTAGCGGGGTGGTCCTACAATGAGCAGTTCTTC.

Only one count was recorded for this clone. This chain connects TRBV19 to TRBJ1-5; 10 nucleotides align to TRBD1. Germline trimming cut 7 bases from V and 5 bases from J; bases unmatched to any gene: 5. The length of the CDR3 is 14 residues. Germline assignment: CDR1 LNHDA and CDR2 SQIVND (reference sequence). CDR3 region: CASIGGTGDQPQHF. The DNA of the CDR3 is TGTGCCAGTATTGGGGGGACAGGGGATCAGCCCCAGCATTTT.

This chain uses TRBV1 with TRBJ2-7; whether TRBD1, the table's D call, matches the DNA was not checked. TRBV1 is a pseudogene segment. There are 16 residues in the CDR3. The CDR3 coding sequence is TGCACCAGCAGCCAAGTTACACGGACACCGCCGGGCGAGCAGTACTTC. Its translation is CTSSQVTRTPPGEQYF.

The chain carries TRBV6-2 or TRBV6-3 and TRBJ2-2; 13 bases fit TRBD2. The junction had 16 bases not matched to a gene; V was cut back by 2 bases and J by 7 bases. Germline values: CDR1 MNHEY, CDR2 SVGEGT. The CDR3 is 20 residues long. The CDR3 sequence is CASSYSALAGGPGIYGELFF. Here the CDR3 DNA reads TGTGCCAGCAGTTACAGCGCACTAGCGGGAGGGCCAGGAATTTACGGGGAGCTGTTTTTT.

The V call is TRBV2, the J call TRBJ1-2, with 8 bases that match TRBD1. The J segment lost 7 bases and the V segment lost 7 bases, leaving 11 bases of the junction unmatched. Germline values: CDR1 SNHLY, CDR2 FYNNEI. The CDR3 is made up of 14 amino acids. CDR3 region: CASTQGQAQVGYTF. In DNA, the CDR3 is TGTGCCAGCACCCAGGGACAGGCGCAGGTTGGCTACACCTTC.

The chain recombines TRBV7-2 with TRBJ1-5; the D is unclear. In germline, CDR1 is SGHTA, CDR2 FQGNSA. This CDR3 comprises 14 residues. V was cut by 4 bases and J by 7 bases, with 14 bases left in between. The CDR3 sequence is CASSSTAGEQPQHF. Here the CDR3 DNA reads TGTGCCAGCAGCTCCACCGCGGGTGAACAGCCCCAGCATTTT.

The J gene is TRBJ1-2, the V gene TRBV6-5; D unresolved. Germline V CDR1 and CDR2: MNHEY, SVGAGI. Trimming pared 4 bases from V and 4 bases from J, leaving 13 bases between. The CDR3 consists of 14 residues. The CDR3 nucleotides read TGTGCCAGCAGTTCCCTAGAGGAGGGCTATGGCTACACCTTC. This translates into CASSSLEEGYGYTF.

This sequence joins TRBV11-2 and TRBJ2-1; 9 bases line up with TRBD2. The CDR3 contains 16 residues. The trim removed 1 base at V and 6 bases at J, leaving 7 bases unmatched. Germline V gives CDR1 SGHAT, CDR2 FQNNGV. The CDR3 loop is CASSLVAGGPGNEQFF. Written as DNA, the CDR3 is TGTGCCAGCAGCTTAGTGGCGGGAGGGCCAGGCAATGAGCAGTTCTTC.

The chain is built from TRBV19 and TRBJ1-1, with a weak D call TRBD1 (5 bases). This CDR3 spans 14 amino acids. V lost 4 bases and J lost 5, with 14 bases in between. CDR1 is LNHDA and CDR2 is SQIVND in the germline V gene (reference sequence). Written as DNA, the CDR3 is TGTGCCAGTAGTAGGGGACTCTTGATGACTGAAGCTTTCTTT. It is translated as CASSRGLLMTEAFF.

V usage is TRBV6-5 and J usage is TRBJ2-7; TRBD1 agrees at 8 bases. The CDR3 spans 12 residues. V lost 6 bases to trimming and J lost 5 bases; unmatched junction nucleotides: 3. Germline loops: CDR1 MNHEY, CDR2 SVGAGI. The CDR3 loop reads CASSLTGDEQYF. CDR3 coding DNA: TGTGCCAGCAGCCTGACAGGGGACGAGCAGTACTTC.

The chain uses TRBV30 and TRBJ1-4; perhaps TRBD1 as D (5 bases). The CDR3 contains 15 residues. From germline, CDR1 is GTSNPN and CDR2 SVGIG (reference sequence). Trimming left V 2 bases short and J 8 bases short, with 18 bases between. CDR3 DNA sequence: TGTGCCTGGAGTAGCGCGGCAGGGTTGAGCGAAAAACTGTTTTTT. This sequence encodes CAWSSAAGLSEKLFF.

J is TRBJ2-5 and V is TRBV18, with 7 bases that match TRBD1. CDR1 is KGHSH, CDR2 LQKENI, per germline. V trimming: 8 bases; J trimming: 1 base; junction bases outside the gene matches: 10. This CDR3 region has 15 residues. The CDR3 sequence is CASTPRTGTQETQYF. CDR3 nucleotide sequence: TGTGCCAGCACGCCCCGGACAGGAACCCAAGAGACCCAGTACTTC.

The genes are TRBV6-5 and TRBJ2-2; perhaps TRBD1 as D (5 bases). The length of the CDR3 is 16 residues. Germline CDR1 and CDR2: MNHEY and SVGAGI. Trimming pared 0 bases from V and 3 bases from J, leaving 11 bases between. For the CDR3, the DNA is TGTGCCAGCAGTTACTCGAGCAGGGTAGACACCGGGGAGCTGTTTTTT. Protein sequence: CASSYSSRVDTGELFF.

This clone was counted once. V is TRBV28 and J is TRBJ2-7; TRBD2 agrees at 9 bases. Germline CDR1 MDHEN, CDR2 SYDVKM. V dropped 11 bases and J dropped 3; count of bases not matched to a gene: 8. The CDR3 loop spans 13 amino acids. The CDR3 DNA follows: TGTGCCTCGGGTAGCGGGAGTTACTACGAGCAGTACTTC. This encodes CASGSGSYYEQYF.

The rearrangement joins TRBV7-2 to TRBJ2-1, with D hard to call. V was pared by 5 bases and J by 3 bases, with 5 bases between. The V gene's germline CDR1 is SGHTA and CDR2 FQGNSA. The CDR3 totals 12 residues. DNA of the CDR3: TGTGCCAGCAGCGCGGTCTACAATGAGCAGTTCTTC. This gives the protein CASSAVYNEQFF.

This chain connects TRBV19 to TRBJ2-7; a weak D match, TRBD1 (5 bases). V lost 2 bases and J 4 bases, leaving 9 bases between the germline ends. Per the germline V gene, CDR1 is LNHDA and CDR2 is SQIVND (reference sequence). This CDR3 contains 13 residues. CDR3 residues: CASSITGLYEQYF. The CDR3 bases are TGTGCCAGTAGTATAACAGGCCTATACGAGCAGTACTTC.

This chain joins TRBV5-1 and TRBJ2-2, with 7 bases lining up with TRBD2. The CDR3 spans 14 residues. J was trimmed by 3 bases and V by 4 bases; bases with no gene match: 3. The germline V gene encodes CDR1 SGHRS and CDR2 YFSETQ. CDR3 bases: TGCGCCAGCAGCGGGCTAGCGGACACCGGGGAGCTGTTTTTT. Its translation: CASSGLADTGELFF.

CDR3 loop: CASSRLEGSEAFF. The DNA for the CDR3 is TGTGCCAGCAGTCGACTCGAGGGCTCCGAAGCTTTCTTT. The chain has TRBV28 and TRBJ1-1; D ambiguous. The germline V and J ends were trimmed by 5 bases and 8 bases, with 15 bases remaining between them. Germline V gene data show CDR1 as MDHEN and CDR2 as SYDVKM. The CDR3 runs to 13 residues.